This T cell receptor (beta chain) was captured in a study of T cells in Graves' hyperthyroidism and ophthalmopathy. Per the germline V gene, CDR1 is SGHRS and CDR2 is YFSETQ. The V gene end was trimmed by 5 bases and the J gene end by 4 bases; junction bases not matched to a gene: 6. There are 16 residues in the CDR3. Regions amplified from RNA transcripts were the TCR beta CDR3 regions. Using the HTBI primer set, a first-round RT-PCR was run on the TCR CDR3. TCRdb processed the multiplex PCR reads anew with MiXCR; each CDR3 protein has one entry. Of around 190,000 distinct CDR3 sequences listed, about 17% are singletons. General observations from the study: Ophthalmopathy and stable hyperthyroidism were told apart by a 13 V-J model.

As regards this clonotype: Its antigen is unidentified.

This receptor was obtained from a woman aged 45-65 years with Graves' hyperthyroidism. The sequencing input was blood. The genes are TRBV5-1 and TRBJ2-6; TRBD1 agrees at 10 bases. The CDR3 spells CASRGQGKAGANVLTF. The CDR3 DNA reads as TGCGCCAGCAGGGGACAGGGGAAAGCAGGGGCCAACGTCCTGACTTTC.